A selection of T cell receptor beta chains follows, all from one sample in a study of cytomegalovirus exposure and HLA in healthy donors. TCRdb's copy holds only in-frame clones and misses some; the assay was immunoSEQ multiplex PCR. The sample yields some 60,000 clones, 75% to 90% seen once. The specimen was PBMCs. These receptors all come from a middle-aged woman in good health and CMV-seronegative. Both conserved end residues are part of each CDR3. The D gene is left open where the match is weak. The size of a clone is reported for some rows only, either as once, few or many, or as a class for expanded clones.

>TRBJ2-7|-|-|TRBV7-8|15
TGTGCCAGCAGCTTAGTGCTCGCCAGTTCCTACGAGCAGTACTTC
CASSLVLASSYEQYF
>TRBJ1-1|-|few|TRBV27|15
TGTGCCAGCAGACAGCCTATAGGCATGAACACTGAAGCTTTCTTT
CASRQPIGMNTEAFF
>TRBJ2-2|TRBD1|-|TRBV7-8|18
TGTGCCAGCAGCCCCCGGGACAGGGGTCGGGGTAACGCCGGGGAGCTGTTTTTT
CASSPRDRGRGNAGELFF
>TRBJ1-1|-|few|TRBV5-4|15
TGTGCCAGCAGCTTGGGGAAAGGGAGACCTACTGAAGCTTTCTTT
CASSLGKGRPTEAFF
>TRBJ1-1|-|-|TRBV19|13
TGTGCCAGTAGTATTGGCCGGAACACTGAAGCTTTCTTT
CASSIGRNTEAFF
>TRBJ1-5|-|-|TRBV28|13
TGTGCCAGCAGTTTACTCCGGGGTCAGCCCCAGCATTTT
CASSLLRGQPQHF
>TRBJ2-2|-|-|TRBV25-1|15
TGTGCCAGCAGTGAATCTCTGGGCAACACCGGGGAGCTGTTTTTT
CASSESLGNTGELFF
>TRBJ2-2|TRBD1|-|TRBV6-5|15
TGTGCCAGCAGGCCAGGGGGCCGTGAGACCGGGGAGCTGTTTTTT
CASRPGGRETGELFF
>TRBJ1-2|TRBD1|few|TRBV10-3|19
TGTGCCATCAGTGAGTCTACCCTCAGTGTTGACAGGGGACACTATGGCTACACCTTC
CAISESTLSVDRGHYGYTF
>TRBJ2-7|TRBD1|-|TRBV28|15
TGTGCCAGCACCCCCCCGGGACAGGGACTTGGTGAGCAGTACTTC
CASTPPGQGLGEQYF
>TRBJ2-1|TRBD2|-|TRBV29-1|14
TGCAGCGTCGCGGGACTAGGGTTGTTCAATGAGCAGTTCTTC
CSVAGLGLFNEQFF
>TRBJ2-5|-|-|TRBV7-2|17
TGTGCCAGCAGCTTAGGGGCTAGGGGCACGATCCAAGAGACCCAGTACTTC
CASSLGARGTIQETQYF
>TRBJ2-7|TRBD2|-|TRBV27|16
TGTGCCAGCAGTTTTCGTTTGCGGGAGGCCTCCTACGAGCAGTACTTC
CASSFRLREASYEQYF
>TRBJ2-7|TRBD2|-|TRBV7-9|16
TGTGCCAGCAGCTTAGGGACTAGCGGGCCGAACTACGAGCAGTACTTC
CASSLGTSGPNYEQYF
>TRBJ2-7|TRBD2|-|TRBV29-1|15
TGCAGCGTTGAGGGATTGCGAGCGGGAGCTGGGGAGCAGTACTTC
CSVEGLRAGAGEQYF
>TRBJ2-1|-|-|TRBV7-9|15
TGTGCCAGCAGCTTACAAGCGGAATCCTACAATGAGCAGTTCTTC
CASSLQAESYNEQFF
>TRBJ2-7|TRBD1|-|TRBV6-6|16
TGTGCCAGCAGTTATCCGGGACAGGGGCTCTCCTACGAGCAGTACTTC
CASSYPGQGLSYEQYF
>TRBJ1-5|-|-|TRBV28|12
TGTGCCAGCACGGGGATGGAACAGCCCCAGCATTTT
CASTGMEQPQHF
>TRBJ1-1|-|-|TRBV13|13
TGTGCCAGCAGCCTTACAGCTTACACTGAAGCTTTCTTT
CASSLTAYTEAFF
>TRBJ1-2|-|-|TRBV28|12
TGTGCCAGCAGTTTTTACAGGGTCGGCTACACCTTC
CASSFYRVGYTF
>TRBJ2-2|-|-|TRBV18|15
TGTGCCAGCTCACCACCCTCGACAGCGACCGGGGAGCTGTTTTTT
CASSPPSTATGELFF
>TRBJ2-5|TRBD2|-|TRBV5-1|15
TGCGCCAGCAGCTTGGGTCTAGCGGGAGTGGAGACCCAGTACTTC
CASSLGLAGVETQYF
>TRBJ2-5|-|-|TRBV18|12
TGTGCCAGCTCACCACCCCTGGAGACCCAGTACTTC
CASSPPLETQYF
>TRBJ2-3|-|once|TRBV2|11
TGTGCCAGCAGTGACAGAAATACGCAGTATTTT
CASSDRNTQYF
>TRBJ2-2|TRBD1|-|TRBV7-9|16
TGTGCCAGCAGCATTCTCCGACAGGGCGGCACCGGGGAGCTGTTTTTT
CASSILRQGGTGELFF
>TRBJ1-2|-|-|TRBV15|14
TGTGCCACCAGCAGAGATACGGGGTTTGACGGCTACACCTTC
CATSRDTGFDGYTF
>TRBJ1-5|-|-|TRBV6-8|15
TGTGCCAGTATCCCACAGGGCCAGAGCAATCAGCCCCAGCATTTT
CASIPQGQSNQPQHF
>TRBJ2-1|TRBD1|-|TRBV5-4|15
TGTGCCAGCAGCCTCGAGACAGGGGCTGGTAATGAGCAGTTCTTC
CASSLETGAGNEQFF
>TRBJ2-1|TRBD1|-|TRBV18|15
TGTGCCAGCTCCCTGCCCTCAGGGGGCGTCAATGAGCAGTTCTTC
CASSLPSGGVNEQFF
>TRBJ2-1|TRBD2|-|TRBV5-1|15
TGCGCCAGCAGCTTGGGAGCGGGGACTTACAATGAGCAGTTCTTC
CASSLGAGTYNEQFF
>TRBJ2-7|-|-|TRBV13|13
TGTGCCAGCAGCTTCACGAATTCGGACGAGCAGTACTTC
CASSFTNSDEQYF
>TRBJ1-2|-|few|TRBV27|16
TGTGCCAGCAGTTTATCGTGGGGGCGGACTCCCTATGGCTACACCTTC
CASSLSWGRTPYGYTF
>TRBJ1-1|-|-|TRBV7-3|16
TGTGCCAGCAGCTTAAACCCGCCGGGACAGAACACTGAAGCTTTCTTT
CASSLNPPGQNTEAFF
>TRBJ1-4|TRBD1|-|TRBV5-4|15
TGTGCCAGCAGCTTTGACAGGGGTGCCAGTGAAAAACTGTTTTTT
CASSFDRGASEKLFF
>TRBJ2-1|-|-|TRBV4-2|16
TGTGCCAGCAGCCAAGATCGGAGCGGAACCTACAATGAGCAGTTCTTC
CASSQDRSGTYNEQFF
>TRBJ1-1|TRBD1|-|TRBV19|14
TGTGCCAGTAGACGACAGGGTCTGGACACTGAAGCTTTCTTT
CASRRQGLDTEAFF
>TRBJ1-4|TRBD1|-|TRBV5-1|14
TGCGCCAGCAGCTCAGGGGGACACAATGAAAAACTGTTTTTT
CASSSGGHNEKLFF
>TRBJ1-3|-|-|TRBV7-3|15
TGTGCCAGCAGCTTATTGGGGGCTGCTGGAAACACCATATATTTT
CASSLLGAAGNTIYF
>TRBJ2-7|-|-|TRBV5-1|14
TGCGCCAGCAGCTTGGCCCTAGAACCTTACGAGCAGTACTTC
CASSLALEPYEQYF
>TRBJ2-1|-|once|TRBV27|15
TGTGCCAGCAGTTTAAACAGTCTGCTCTACAATGAGCAGTTCTTC
CASSLNSLLYNEQFF
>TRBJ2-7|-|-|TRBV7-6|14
TGTGCCAGCGCTGCGCGGGGTGATAGAGGCAAGCAGTACTTC
CASAARGDRGKQYF
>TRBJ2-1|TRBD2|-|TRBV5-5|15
TGTGCCAGCAGCTTGAGACTAGCAGACTACAATGAGCAGTTCTTC
CASSLRLADYNEQFF
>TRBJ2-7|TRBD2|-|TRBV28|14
TGTGCCAGCAGTTTATACGCCCTAGCGGACGAGCAGTACTTC
CASSLYALADEQYF
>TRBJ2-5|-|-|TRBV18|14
TGTGCCAGCTCAACTGGACACTACCAAGAGACCCAGTACTTC
CASSTGHYQETQYF
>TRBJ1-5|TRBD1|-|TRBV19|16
TGTGCCAGTAGTATAGACGGGACAGTAAGAAATCAGCCCCAGCATTTT
CASSIDGTVRNQPQHF
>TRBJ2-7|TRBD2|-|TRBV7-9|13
TGTGCCAGCAGTCGGACTAGTTCCTACGAGCAGTACTTC
CASSRTSSYEQYF